A selection of T cell receptor beta chains follows, all from one sample in a study of technical replicates of blood from several donors. Profiling relied on immunoSEQ multiplex PCR, and the TCRdb table lists in-frame clones only, not all of them. The sample lists around 100,000 clones; about 95% were seen once. The sequenced material came from T cells isolated from PBMCs. These receptor sequences come from a human donor in good health. Each CDR3 is given with its conserved first and last residue. The D gene is left open where the match is weak. A row's size may be missing; if present it is once, few, many or a size class.

clone_size | d_call | j_call | v_call | cdr3_aa
. | TRBD1 | TRBJ2-2 | TRBV13 | CASSVNRGNTGELFF
. | . | TRBJ1-1 | TRBV13 | CASSPGGMETEAFF
. | . | TRBJ2-5 | TRBV6-6 | CASSYSPGETQYF
. | TRBD2 | TRBJ2-7 | TRBV15 | CATSRVASGSIYEQYF
. | . | TRBJ1-3 | TRBV27 | CASSPHDREIWDTIYF
few | . | TRBJ2-7 | TRBV27 | CASSQGASEQYF
. | TRBD1 | TRBJ2-7 | TRBV6-1 | CASPKGTGKPSEQYF
. | . | TRBJ2-2 | TRBV5-4 | CASSYGLAGELFF
once | . | TRBJ1-2 | TRBV4-3 | CASSPIQGPDGYTF
. | TRBD2 | TRBJ2-7 | TRBV27 | CASSLSGGPNKVQYF
. | . | TRBJ2-7 | TRBV9 | CASSVDYGSYEQYF
. | TRBD1 | TRBJ2-1 | TRBV29-1 | CSVSRDSNFNEQFF
. | TRBD1 | TRBJ2-7 | TRBV19 | CASSIVTGADEQYF
. | . | TRBJ1-1 | TRBV5-4 | CASSWGHNTEAFF
once | . | TRBJ2-3 | TRBV11-2 | CASSMTSLRDTQYF
. | . | TRBJ2-3 | TRBV6-5 | CASMRIYDTDTQYF